A single sample gave rise to the 31 T cell receptor beta chains below, sequenced in a study of blood T cells in healthy people across ages. Then a second PCR, running about 6 to 11 cycles, was carried out with a sample-barcoded 5' primer and a J-beta primer mix. TCRdb independently ran MiXCR on the 5' RACE reads; one entry per CDR3 protein. This sample has some 1.5 million distinct CDR3 sequences, with around 40% found just once. Sequenced input: blood. Receptor source: a woman aged 18-30 years in good health.

The genes are TRBV30 and TRBJ1-5; D gene ambiguous. V lost 1 base and J 6 bases, leaving 7 bases between the germline ends. This CDR3 comprises 12 residues. Germline loops: CDR1 GTSNPN, CDR2 SVGIG (reference sequence). The DNA for the CDR3 is TGTGCCTGGAGTGCTCCCGGTCAGCCCCAGCATTTT. Protein: CAWSAPGQPQHF. Filled out from reference TRBV30 and TRBJ1-5, the complete variable domain reads SQTIHQWPATLVQPVGSPLSLECTVEGTSNPNLYWYRQAAGRGLQLLFYSVGIGQISSEVPQNLSASRPQDRQFILSSKKLLLSDSGFYLCAWSAPGQPQHFGDGTRLSIL.

The V gene is TRBV12-3 or TRBV12-4, the J gene TRBJ1-6; unclear D gene. The CDR3 has 16 residues. V dropped 6 bases and J dropped 0 bases, with 12 bases sitting between them. DNA of the CDR3: TGTGCCAGCAGGCAACAGAGTAACTCCTATAATTCACCCCTCCACTTT. Its translation is CASRQQSNSYNSPLHF.

The V and J genes are TRBV20-1 and TRBJ1-2; 7 positions agree with TRBD1. Trimming removed 5 bases from V and 4 bases from J; junction bases left unmatched: 4. The germline V gene encodes CDR1 DFQATT and CDR2 SNEGSKA (reference sequence). This CDR3 has 12 residues. The DNA for the CDR3 is TGCAGTGCTTACAGGGGAAGCTATGGCTACACCTTC. Amino acid sequence: CSAYRGSYGYTF.

The chain recombines TRBV12-3 or TRBV12-4 with TRBJ2-7; 7 bases match TRBD1. After removal of 1 base from V and 5 bases from J, the junction contained 11 bases not matched to a gene. CDR3 size: 16 residues. The CDR3 region is CASSLGQGVLKDEQYF. The CDR3 DNA is TGTGCCAGCAGTTTAGGGCAGGGGGTTCTTAAGGACGAGCAGTACTTC.

The chain combines TRBV9 with TRBJ1-1, with 9 bases matching TRBD1. J was trimmed by 5 bases and V by 3 bases; bases with no gene match: 8. Per the germline V gene, CDR1 is SGDLS and CDR2 is YYNGEE. This CDR3 contains 15 residues. The DNA for the CDR3 is TGTGCCAGCAGCGAACCACAGGGGGCGTTTACTGAAGCTTTCTTT. Its translation is CASSEPQGAFTEAFF.

The rearrangement joins TRBV6-2 or TRBV6-3 to TRBJ1-1; D unclear. The CDR3 has 16 amino acids. Per the germline V gene, CDR1 is MNHEY and CDR2 is SVGEGT. Deletions cut 0 bases from V and 1 base from J, with 12 bases between. As DNA, the CDR3 is TGTGCCAGCAGTTACTCGACGTGGGTGGAGAACACTGAAGCTTTCTTT. This sequence encodes CASSYSTWVENTEAFF.

The V call is TRBV29-1, the J call TRBJ2-3, with D hard to call. Between the trimmed V and J ends, which lost 3 bases and 2 bases, there was a span of 15 bases. The CDR3 is 15 amino acids. CDR1 SQVTM and CDR2 ANQGSEA come from the germline V gene. CDR3 DNA sequence: TGCAGCGTTGATGGGCAGACCTTGTCCACAGATACGCAGTATTTT. Its protein product is CSVDGQTLSTDTQYF.

Many counts were recorded for this clonotype. This sequence joins TRBV4-3 and TRBJ2-5; no reliable D call. Trimming pared 0 bases from V and 2 bases from J, leaving 7 bases between. Germline lookup yields CDR1 LGHNA and CDR2 YSLEER. The CDR3 totals 14 residues. CDR3 residues: CASSQDLGQETQYF. As DNA, the CDR3 is TGCGCCAGCAGCCAAGATTTAGGGCAAGAGACCCAGTACTTC.

This clonotype was seen a few times. The rearrangement uses TRBV20-1 and TRBJ1-5, with D possibly matching TRBD1 (6 bases). CDR1 and CDR2 from the germline V gene are DFQATT and SNEGSKA (reference sequence). CDR3 length: 14 residues. V lost 0 bases and J 5 bases, leaving 11 bases between the germline ends. CDR3 nucleotides: TGCAGTGCTAGAGAGGGGGCACCGCATCAGCCCCAGCATTTT. Its protein product is CSAREGAPHQPQHF.

There are a few counts of this clonotype. The CDR3 nucleotides read TGTGCCACCAGCAGTGACAGACTCCAAGAGACCCAGTACTTC. As protein: CATSSDRLQETQYF. The rearrangement joins TRBV15 to TRBJ2-5, with D possibly matching TRBD1 (5 bases). With 3 bases removed from V and 1 base from J, the gap between germline ends came to 9 bases. Per the germline V gene, CDR1 is LNHNV and CDR2 is YYDKDF (reference sequence). The CDR3 has 14 amino acids.

There are a few counts of this clonotype. The chain joins TRBV27 to TRBJ2-3, with TRBD2 matching 10 bases. The germline V gene has CDR1 MNHEY and CDR2 SMNVEV (reference sequence). Trimming cost V 6 bases and J 4 bases; bases outside gene matches: 7. The CDR3 extends over 15 amino acids. The CDR3 region has the DNA TGTGCCAGCAGCGCCTCTAGCGGGAGTGCAGATACGCAGTATTTT. Translated: CASSASSGSADTQYF.

This clonotype has more than one count but fewer than ten. CDR3 loop: CASSLTGTVSYNEQFF. CDR3 DNA sequence: TGTGCCAGCAGCCTCACCGGGACAGTCTCCTACAATGAGCAGTTCTTC. V and J are TRBV9 and TRBJ2-1, with 7 bases fitting TRBD1. Germline assignment: CDR1 SGDLS and CDR2 YYNGEE. The trim removed 4 bases at V and 0 bases at J, leaving 7 bases unmatched. The CDR3 has 16 residues. Together with reference TRBV9 and TRBJ2-1, the CDR3 gives the full variable domain: DSGVTQTPKHLITATGQRVTLRCSPRSGDLSVYWYQQSLDQGLQFLIQYYNGEERAKGNILERFSAQQFPDLHSELNLSSLELGDSALYFCASSLTGTVSYNEQFFGPGTRLTVL.

This chain uses TRBV7-2 with TRBJ1-5; the D gene is possibly TRBD1 (6 bases). The V gene lost 5 bases and the J gene lost 6 bases, with 14 bases spanning the gap. The CDR3 extends over 14 amino acids. CDR1 and CDR2 from the germline V gene are SGHTA and FQGNSA. The CDR3 nucleotides read TGTGCCAGCAGCCTAAGGACAGAAGGTCAGCCCCAGCATTTT. Residues: CASSLRTEGQPQHF.

The rearrangement links TRBV2 to TRBJ2-3; TRBD1 matches 9 bases. From germline, CDR1 is SNHLY and CDR2 FYNNEI. V gave up 7 bases and J gave up 5 bases; unmatched junction bases: 4. The CDR3 spans 13 residues. CDR3 amino acids: CASKRTGVDTQYF. The DNA for the CDR3 is TGTGCCAGCAAGAGGACAGGGGTAGATACGCAGTATTTT.

The chain links TRBV7-2 to TRBJ2-5; D is ambiguous. Germline CDR1 is SGHTA and CDR2 is FQGNSA. The CDR3 totals 16 residues. Between the trimmed V and J ends, which lost 1 base and 11 bases, there was a span of 23 bases. CDR3 region: CASSLVGGSSYNKQYF. CDR3 bases: TGTGCCAGCAGCTTAGTCGGTGGAAGCTCCTACAATAAGCAGTACTTC.

The chain uses TRBV12-5 and TRBJ1-1; D is unclear. Germline assignment: CDR1 LGHNT and CDR2 FRNRAP. The CDR3 sequence is 13 residues long. The germline V and J ends were trimmed by 4 bases and 0 bases, with 6 bases remaining between them. The CDR3 DNA follows: TGTGCTAGTGGTTCGAACATGAACACTGAAGCTTTCTTT. This codes for CASGSNMNTEAFF.

V usage is TRBV6-6 and J usage is TRBJ2-7; maybe TRBD2 (6 bases). The CDR3 consists of 13 residues. V shed 5 bases and J shed 6 bases, with 14 bases lying between them. Germline V lookup: CDR1 MNHNY, CDR2 SVGAGI (reference sequence). CDR3 in DNA: TGTGCCAGCAGTACCTTATGGGAGGCCGAGCAGTACTTC. Protein product: CASSTLWEAEQYF.

For the CDR3, the DNA is TGCAGTGCTAGAGATAGGAGGGGGGCTGGAGAAAAACTGTTTTTT. This encodes CSARDRRGAGEKLFF. The V and J genes are TRBV20-1 and TRBJ1-4, with TRBD1 as a possible D gene (6 bases). The V end lost 0 bases, the J end lost 8 bases, and 16 bases lay between the germline ends. The CDR3 runs to 15 residues. Germline V CDR1 and CDR2: DFQATT, SNEGSKA (reference sequence).

This clonotype showed up many times. This chain joins TRBV12-3 or TRBV12-4 and TRBJ2-2, with 10 bases identical to TRBD1. This CDR3 contains 16 residues. V dropped 3 bases and J dropped 1; count of bases not matched to a gene: 2. The CDR3 region has the DNA TGTGCCAGCAGTTTCGGGGACAGGGGGAACACCGGGGAGCTGTTTTTT. Translating gives CASSFGDRGNTGELFF.

The V gene is TRBV6-5, the J gene TRBJ1-2; TRBD1 aligns across 8 bases. V dropped 6 bases and J dropped 1; count of bases not matched to a gene: 7. Germline loops: CDR1 MNHEY, CDR2 SVGAGI. The CDR3 runs to 15 residues. The CDR3 DNA is TGTGCCAGCAGAACCGGGACAGGACATAACTATGGCTACACCTTC. It encodes CASRTGTGHNYGYTF.

The V call is TRBV2, the J call TRBJ1-2, with 8 bases that match TRBD1. The CDR3 has 15 residues. Per the germline V gene, CDR1 is SNHLY and CDR2 is FYNNEI. Losses at the gene ends were 6 bases for V and 6 bases for J; bases not matched to a gene: 12. The chain's CDR3 is CASRDQGAGLHGYTF. The CDR3 DNA sequence: TGTGCCAGCAGAGATCAGGGGGCTGGTCTCCATGGCTACACCTTC.

V is TRBV7-9 and J is TRBJ1-5, with D perhaps matching TRBD1 (6 bases). The CDR3 runs to 20 residues. V was cut by 0 bases and J by 2 bases, with 23 bases left in between. Germline-derived CDR1 and CDR2 are SEHNR and FQNEAQ (reference sequence). CDR3 DNA: TGTGCCAGCAGCTTAGCGGCGTACAGGGATTCCCATGAAGGCAATCAGCCCCAGCATTTT. Its translation is CASSLAAYRDSHEGNQPQHF.

CDR3 nucleotide sequence: TGCGCCAGCAGCCAGGAATACGGGACTAGCGGCTACAATGAGCAGTTCTTC. The encoded protein is CASSQEYGTSGYNEQFF. The chain is built from TRBV4-3 and TRBJ2-1; TRBD2 agrees at 11 bases. V dropped 3 bases and J dropped 3; count of bases not matched to a gene: 7. The CDR3 runs to 17 residues. Germline CDR1 is LGHNA and CDR2 is YSLEER.

The V call is TRBV12-3 or TRBV12-4, the J call TRBJ1-2; D unresolved. Between the trimmed V and J ends, which lost 6 bases and 3 bases, there was a span of 17 bases. The CDR3 length is 15 residues. CDR3 residues: CASSPGTDGHYGYTF. The CDR3 coding sequence is TGTGCCAGCAGCCCAGGAACTGACGGGCACTATGGCTACACCTTC.

This clonotype was observed a single time. The chain joins TRBV11-2 to TRBJ2-4; D unclear. Judging by the DNA end, TRBJ2-7 fits better; the J call may be wrong. The CDR3 spans 14 residues. Germline V gives CDR1 SGHAT, CDR2 FQNNGV. The CDR3 region is CASSLEGPKDEQYF. DNA of the CDR3: TGTGCCAGCAGCTTAGAGGGTCCCAAGGACGAGCAGTACTTC.

There are a few counts of this clonotype. The V gene is TRBV27, the J gene TRBJ1-5, with D perhaps TRBD1 (6 bases). Deletions cut 2 bases from V and 6 bases from J, with 11 bases between. Germline V CDR1 and CDR2: MNHEY, SMNVEV (reference sequence). The CDR3 length is 14 residues. The CDR3 DNA reads as TGTGCCAGCAGTTTACGGGGGCAAGGTCAGCCCCAGCATTTT. Protein product: CASSLRGQGQPQHF.

This chain's CDR3 is CASSLLGLAGGSYEQYF. The CDR3 nucleotides are TGTGCCAGCAGCTTATTAGGACTAGCGGGAGGAAGCTACGAGCAGTACTTC. The chain employs TRBV7-8 and TRBJ2-5; 14 bases align to TRBD2. The J call could be wrong; TRBJ2-7 is a better fit for the DNA end. This CDR3 has 17 amino acids. The germline gives CDR1 SGHVS, CDR2 FQNEAQ.

The CDR3 nucleotides are TGTGCCAGCAGCGACCCCGGGACAGGGGAAATGTCCTATGGCTACACCTTC. Translated, it gives CASSDPGTGEMSYGYTF. The chain recombines TRBV9 with TRBJ1-2, with TRBD1 identical over 10 bases. J was trimmed by 4 bases and V by 3 bases; bases with no gene match: 12. Germline V gene data show CDR1 as SGDLS and CDR2 as YYNGEE. The CDR3 loop spans 17 amino acids.

Details on this clonotype: The junction and the germline gene differ at one end; a read error may be behind it. This chain connects TRBV6-5 to TRBJ2-1; 8 bases are a match to TRBD1. The CDR3 extends over 15 amino acids. Germline V gives CDR1 MNHEY, CDR2 SVGAGI. The CDR3 DNA sequence: TGTGCAAGCAGTCCCGGGACAGGCCCACTCAATGAGCAGTTCTTC. Its protein product is CASSPGTGPLNEQFF.

The genes are TRBV6-2 or TRBV6-3 and TRBJ1-5, with D unclear. This CDR3 contains 15 residues. Trimming took off 6 bases at V and 0 bases at J, with 12 bases between the two ends. From germline, CDR1 is MNHEY and CDR2 SVGEGT. CDR3 nucleotide sequence: TGTGCCAGCAGCCAAGGACGGGTTAGCAATCAGCCCCAGCATTTT. Translation: CASSQGRVSNQPQHF.

As concerns this clonotype: At one end, the junction sequence differs from germline, possibly due to a read error. V is TRBV6-5 and J is TRBJ2-5, with D possibly TRBD1 on 5 matching bases. The germline gives CDR1 MNHEY, CDR2 SVGAGI. The CDR3 totals 13 residues. CDR3 residues: CACSLRDQETQYF. Written as DNA, the CDR3 is TGTGCCTGCAGCCTCAGGGATCAAGAGACCCAGTACTTC.